The 24 T cell receptor beta chains presented below share a single source sample, sequenced in a study of molecular identifiers for immune sequencing clone quantification. TCRdb recomputed calls from the PCR reads with MiXCR, one row per CDR3 protein. This table has approximately 680,000 distinct CDR3 sequences, about 25% appearing once. The sample comprised naive CD8+ T cells from blood, with Jurkat cell RNA spiked in. Described subset: FACS-sorted CD8+CD4-CCR7+CD45RA+ naive T cells. These TCRs come from a human donor in good health. Some libraries in this study had Jurkat cell RNA spiked in.

This clonotype was counted a few times. V gene TRBV10-3 combines with J gene TRBJ2-7; TRBD2 matches 11 bases. V lost 3 bases and J lost 7; bases outside the gene matches: 14. CDR1 ENHRY and CDR2 SYGVKD come from the germline V gene. The CDR3 consists of 17 residues. The chain's CDR3 is CAISETSGSSFEWEQYF. Here the CDR3 DNA reads TGTGCCATCAGTGAAACTAGCGGGAGCTCCTTTGAGTGGGAGCAGTACTTC.

This clonotype was seen many times. CDR3 loop: CSAREPDRVQPYEQYF. CDR3 DNA: TGCAGTGCTAGAGAGCCCGACAGGGTACAGCCCTACGAGCAGTACTTC. V is TRBV20-1 and J is TRBJ2-7; TRBD1 agrees at 7 bases. The germline CDR1 and CDR2 sequences are DFQATT and SNEGSKA (reference sequence). The CDR3 contains 16 residues. After removal of 0 bases from V and 2 bases from J, the junction contained 10 bases not matched to a gene.

This clonotype was seen a handful of times. The genes are TRBV4-1 and TRBJ1-4; D remains unclear. V lost 2 bases and J lost 0, with 10 bases in between. Germline V gives CDR1 MGHRA, CDR2 YSYEKL. The CDR3 sequence is 16 residues long. The CDR3 DNA sequence: TGCGCCAGCAGCCAACGTAGGGTTGCAACTAATGAAAAACTGTTTTTT. As protein: CASSQRRVATNEKLFF.

Notes on this clonotype: A much larger clone differs from this one at a single base, so this may be a read error. Here the CDR3 omits its conserved ending phenylalanine or tryptophan, so a read error is the likely source. The CDR3 nucleotides are TGTGCCAGCAGTGACTGGTCTAGCACAGATACGCAGTATTCT. Encoded protein: CASSDWSSTDTQYS. The chain couples TRBV2 to TRBJ2-3; D is uncertain. The ends were cut back, 3 bases at V and 0 bases at J, with 7 bases in the middle. This CDR3 contains 14 residues. Looked up from germline, CDR1 is SNHLY and CDR2 is FYNNEI.

As to this clonotype: A read error is possible here, since a much larger clone lies one base away. CDR3 sequence (DNA): TGTGCCAGCAGCTTAGGGCTAGCGGGGGGGTTCGCAGATACGCGGTATTTT. This translates into CASSLGLAGGFADTRYF. This sequence joins TRBV7-2 and TRBJ2-3; 12 bases line up with TRBD2. Germline CDR1 and CDR2: SGHTA and FQGNSA. The CDR3 length is 17 residues.

This clonotype occurred a few times. V is TRBV11-2 and J is TRBJ2-7; 7 bases line up with TRBD2. Germline lookup yields CDR1 SGHAT and CDR2 FQNNGV. V dropped 3 bases and J dropped 6; count of bases not matched to a gene: 8. The length of the CDR3 is 14 residues. The CDR3 here is CASSFSSGGSEQYF. DNA for the CDR3: TGTGCCAGCAGCTTTTCTTCGGGGGGTAGCGAGCAGTACTTC.

Comment on this clonotype: At one end, the junction sequence differs from germline, possibly due to a read error. The V gene is TRBV7-9, the J gene TRBJ2-2; D is undetermined. The CDR3 sequence is 12 residues long. Germline V gives CDR1 SEHNR, CDR2 FQNEAQ (reference sequence). The DNA for the CDR3 is TGTACCAGCAGCCCAATAACCGGGGAGCTGTTTTTT. As protein: CTSSPITGELFF.

To note about this clonotype: A much bigger clone sits one base away, suggesting this may be a read error. The V gene is TRBV27, the J gene TRBJ2-1; D may be TRBD1 or TRBD2 (5 bases each). Germline loops: CDR1 MNHEY, CDR2 SMNVEV (reference sequence). The CDR3 is made up of 13 amino acids. CDR3 protein: CASSLSGDHEEFF. In DNA, the CDR3 is TGTGCCAGCAGTTTATCGGGGGACCATGAGGAGTTCTTC.

V gene TRBV19 combines with J gene TRBJ2-3; 7 bases match TRBD1. The junction had 3 bases not matched to a gene; V was cut back by 5 bases and J by 4 bases. The V gene's germline CDR1 is LNHDA and CDR2 SQIVND (reference sequence). The CDR3 totals 13 residues. CDR3 residues: CASSAQGADTQYF. CDR3 coding DNA: TGTGCCAGTAGTGCTCAGGGGGCAGATACGCAGTATTTT.

This clonotype has a count of ten or more. This chain uses TRBV28 with TRBJ2-1, with D unresolved. CDR3 length: 12 residues. V lost 6 bases, J lost 6 bases, and 9 bases lay in between. CDR1 MDHEN and CDR2 SYDVKM come from the germline V gene. The CDR3 DNA is TGTGCCAGCAGCCGTGTTAGCAATGAGCAGTTCTTC. Translating it yields CASSRVSNEQFF.

The table lists this clonotype with many counts. The chain recombines TRBV7-9 with TRBJ2-6; tentatively, D is TRBD1 (5 bases). The CDR3 runs 16 residues. V gave up 2 bases and J gave up 0 bases, with 8 bases separating them. CDR1 and CDR2 (germline): SEHNR, FQNEAQ (reference sequence). The CDR3 protein is CASSLKGYSGANVLTF. DNA for the CDR3: TGTGCCAGCAGCTTAAAGGGGTACTCTGGGGCCAACGTCCTGACTTTC.

This clonotype has a count of ten or more. The V call is TRBV10-1, the J call TRBJ2-2; 7 nucleotides line up with TRBD2. In germline, CDR1 is WNHNN, CDR2 SYGVQD (reference sequence). The CDR3 runs 14 residues. Unmatched junction bases numbered 2, after V lost 5 bases and J lost 2 bases. The CDR3 nucleotides are TGCGCCAGCAGTATAGCGGGCAACACCGGGGAGCTGTTTTTT. Translation gives CASSIAGNTGELFF.

This clonotype came up many times. This sequence joins TRBV13 and TRBJ2-3; tentatively, D is TRBD1 or TRBD2 (5 bases each). The CDR3 spans 14 residues. CDR1 is PRHDT and CDR2 is FYEKMQ in the germline V gene (reference sequence). Between the trimmed V and J ends, which lost 5 bases and 4 bases, there was a span of 13 bases. CDR3 in amino acids: CASSPGPLSDTQYF. The CDR3 DNA sequence: TGTGCCAGCAGCCCGGGACCACTTTCAGATACGCAGTATTTT.

With respect to this clonotype: A much bigger clone sits one base away, suggesting this may be a read error. The rearrangement links TRBV29-1 to TRBJ2-7, with D possibly TRBD2 on 6 matching bases. The CDR3 covers 13 residues. Germline V lookup: CDR1 SQVTM, CDR2 ANQGSEA. CDR3 DNA sequence: TGCAGCGTTGAATGGGGAGGTTCCTACAAGCAGTACTTC. It is translated as CSVEWGGSYKQYF.

This clonotype was detected many times. This chain connects TRBV13 to TRBJ2-7; weak D call: TRBD2 (5 bases). There are 13 residues in the CDR3. The V end lost 0 bases, the J end lost 7 bases, and 10 bases lay between the germline ends. Germline CDR1 PRHDT, CDR2 FYEKMQ (reference sequence). The DNA for the CDR3 is TGTGCCAGCAGCTTAGGATTTCCGGGGGAGCAGTACTTC. Protein product: CASSLGFPGEQYF.

The table lists this clonotype with many counts. The chain uses TRBV4-3 and TRBJ1-2; no clear D gene. With 2 bases removed from V and 8 bases from J, the gap between germline ends came to 15 bases. The CDR3 totals 14 residues. From germline, CDR1 is LGHNA and CDR2 YSLEER. The chain's CDR3 is CASSQLTPTGGYTF. The CDR3 nucleotides are TGCGCCAGCAGCCAACTTACTCCAACCGGGGGCTACACCTTC.

This clonotype showed up just a few times. The chain uses TRBV15 and TRBJ2-3; 7 bases line up with TRBD2. The CDR3 runs to 14 residues. In germline, CDR1 is LNHNV, CDR2 YYDKDF (reference sequence). With 4 bases clipped from V and 4 bases from J, the junction kept 5 bases outside the gene matches. The chain's CDR3 is CATSMGLIADTQYF. CDR3 coding DNA: TGTGCCACCAGCATGGGACTAATCGCAGATACGCAGTATTTT.

About this clonotype itself: This may come from a read error, since a much larger clone is one base off. The chain combines TRBV5-1 with TRBJ2-7; 9 bases match TRBD1. Trimming cost V 4 bases and J 3 bases; bases outside gene matches: 5. This CDR3 contains 14 residues. The germline V gene has CDR1 SGHRS and CDR2 YFSETQ. CDR3 region: CASSGWTGVYEQYF. In nucleotides, the CDR3 is TGCGCCAGCAGCGGGTGGACAGGGGTCTACGAGCAGTACTTC.

CDR3 protein: CASSFGRLGNTEAFF. The CDR3 nucleotides read TGTGCCAGCAGCTTCGGTAGGTTGGGGAACACTGAAGCTTTCTTT. The chain joins TRBV11-2 to TRBJ1-1; D not certain. Germline CDR1 reads SGHAT; CDR2 reads FQNNGV. The CDR3 has 15 amino acids. The V and J ends lost 3 bases and 1 base respectively, with 12 bases between them.

The chain is built from TRBV30 and TRBJ1-5; D is unresolved. CDR3 size: 13 residues. Germline V gene lookup returns CDR1 GTSNPN and CDR2 SVGIG (reference sequence). V lost 4 bases and J lost 10, with 17 bases in between. Here the CDR3 reads CAWNDGVLGPQHF. The CDR3 DNA reads TGTGCCTGGAATGACGGCGTTTTGGGTCCCCAGCATTTT.

This clonotype was counted many times. J is TRBJ2-1 and V is TRBV24-1, with D maybe TRBD2 (5 bases). Germline assignment: CDR1 KGHDR and CDR2 SFDVKD. The CDR3 runs to 17 residues. V lost 4 bases, J lost 1 base, and 16 bases lay in between. The DNA for the CDR3 is TGTGCCACCAGTGAGTCTACAGCTAGAGGGTCCTACAATGAGCAGTTCTTC. Residues: CATSESTARGSYNEQFF.

Comment on this clonotype: Sequence at one end of the junction differs from germline and may be a read error. CDR3 nucleotide sequence: TGTGCCAGCAGCTTGGCCAACCGGGACACCTTCTCTGAGGCCAACGTCCTGACTTTC. Translation gives CASSLANRDTFSEANVLTF. The chain combines TRBV5-6 with TRBJ2-6, with D tentatively TRBD1 (6 bases). CDR1 and CDR2 from the germline V gene are SGHDT and YYEEEE. The CDR3 is 19 amino acids.

This clonotype was counted only a few times. The rearrangement joins TRBV14 to TRBJ2-3, with 8 positions matching TRBD1. CDR3 length equals 15 residues. From germline, CDR1 is SGHDN and CDR2 FVKESK. V trimming: 4 bases; J trimming: 5 bases; junction bases outside the gene matches: 8. The CDR3 here is CASSRETGGVDTQYF. CDR3 coding DNA: TGTGCCAGCAGCCGGGAAACAGGGGGAGTAGATACGCAGTATTTT.

Regarding this clonotype: A read error may account for a junction end that differs from germline. V is TRBV4-1 and J is TRBJ2-3, with D possibly matching TRBD2 (6 bases). This CDR3 spans 13 amino acids. Looked up from germline, CDR1 is MGHRA and CDR2 is YSYEKL. This CDR3 reads CASSLGTSDAQYF. As DNA, the CDR3 is TGCGCCAGCAGCCTGGGGACTTCAGATGCGCAGTATTTT.